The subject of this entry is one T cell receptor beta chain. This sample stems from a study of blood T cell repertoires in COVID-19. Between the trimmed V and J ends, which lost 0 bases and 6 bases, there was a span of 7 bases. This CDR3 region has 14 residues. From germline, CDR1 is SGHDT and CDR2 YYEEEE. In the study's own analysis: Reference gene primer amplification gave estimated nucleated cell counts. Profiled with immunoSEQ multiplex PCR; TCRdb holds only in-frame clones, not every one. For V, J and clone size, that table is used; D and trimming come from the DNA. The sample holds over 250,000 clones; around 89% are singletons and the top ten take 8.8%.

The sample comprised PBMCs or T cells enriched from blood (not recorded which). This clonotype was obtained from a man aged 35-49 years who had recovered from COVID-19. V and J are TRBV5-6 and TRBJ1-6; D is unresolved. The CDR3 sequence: CASSLGGRNSPLHF. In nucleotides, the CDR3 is TGTGCCAGCAGCTTGGGAGGGCGTAATTCACCCCTCCACTTT.